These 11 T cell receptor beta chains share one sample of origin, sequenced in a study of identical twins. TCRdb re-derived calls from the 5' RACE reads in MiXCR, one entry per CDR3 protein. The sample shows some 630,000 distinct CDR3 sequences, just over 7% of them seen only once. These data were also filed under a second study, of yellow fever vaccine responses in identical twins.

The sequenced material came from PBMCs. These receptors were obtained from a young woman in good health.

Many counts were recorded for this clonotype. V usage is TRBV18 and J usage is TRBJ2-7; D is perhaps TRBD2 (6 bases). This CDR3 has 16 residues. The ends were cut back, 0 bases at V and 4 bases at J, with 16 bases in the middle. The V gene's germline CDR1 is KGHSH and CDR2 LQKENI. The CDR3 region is CASSPPVRFAGYEQYF. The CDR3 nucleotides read TGTGCCAGCTCACCACCGGTTCGTTTTGCGGGGTACGAGCAGTACTTC. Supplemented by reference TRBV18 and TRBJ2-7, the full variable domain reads NAGVMQNPRHLVRRRGQEARLRCSPMKGHSHVYWYRQLPEEGLKFMVYLQKENIIDESGMPKERFSAEFPKEGPSILRIQQVVRGDSAAYFCASSPPVRFAGYEQYFGPGTRLTVT.

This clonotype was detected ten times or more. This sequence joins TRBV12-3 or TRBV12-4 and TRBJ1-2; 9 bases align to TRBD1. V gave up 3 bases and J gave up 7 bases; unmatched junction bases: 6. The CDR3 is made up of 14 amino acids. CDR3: CASSFKDRGVGYTF. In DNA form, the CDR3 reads TGTGCCAGCAGTTTTAAGGACAGGGGAGTTGGCTACACCTTC.

The CDR3 is CASQIRNTGELFF. The CDR3 DNA reads TGTGCCAGCCAGATCCGGAACACCGGGGAGCTGTTTTTT. The chain recombines TRBV28 with TRBJ2-2; D is unresolved. This CDR3 region has 13 residues. V was shortened by 8 bases and J by 1 base, with 8 bases between the two germline ends. CDR1 is MDHEN, CDR2 SYDVKM, per germline.

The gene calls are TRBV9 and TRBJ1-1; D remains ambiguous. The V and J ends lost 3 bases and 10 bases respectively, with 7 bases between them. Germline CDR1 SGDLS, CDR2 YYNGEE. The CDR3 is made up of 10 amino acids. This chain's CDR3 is CASSGERAFF. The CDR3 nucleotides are TGTGCCAGCAGCGGGGAGAGAGCTTTCTTT. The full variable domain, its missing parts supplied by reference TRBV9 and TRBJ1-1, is DSGVTQTPKHLITATGQRVTLRCSPRSGDLSVYWYQQSLDQGLQFLIQYYNGEERAKGNILERFSAQQFPDLHSELNLSSLELGDSALYFCASSGERAFFGQGTRLTVV.

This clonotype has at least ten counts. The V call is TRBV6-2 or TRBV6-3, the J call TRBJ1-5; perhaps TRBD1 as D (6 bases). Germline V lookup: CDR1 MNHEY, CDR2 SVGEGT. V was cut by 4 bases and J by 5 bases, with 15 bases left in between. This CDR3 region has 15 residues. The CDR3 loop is CASSSQDRTDQPQHF. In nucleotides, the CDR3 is TGTGCCAGCAGTTCCCAGGACAGAACCGATCAGCCCCAGCATTTT.

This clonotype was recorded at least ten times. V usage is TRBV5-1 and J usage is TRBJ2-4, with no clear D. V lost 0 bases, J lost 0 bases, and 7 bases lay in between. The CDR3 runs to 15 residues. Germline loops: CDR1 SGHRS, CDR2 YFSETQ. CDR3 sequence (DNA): TGCGCCAGCAGCTTGGAGGGTGTAGCCAAAAACATTCAGTACTTC. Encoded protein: CASSLEGVAKNIQYF.

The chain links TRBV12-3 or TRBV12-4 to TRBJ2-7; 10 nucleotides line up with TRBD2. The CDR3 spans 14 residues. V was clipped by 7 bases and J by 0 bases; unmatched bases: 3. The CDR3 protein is CASTRLAGSYEQYF. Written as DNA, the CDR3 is TGTGCCAGCACCCGACTAGCGGGCTCCTACGAGCAGTACTTC.

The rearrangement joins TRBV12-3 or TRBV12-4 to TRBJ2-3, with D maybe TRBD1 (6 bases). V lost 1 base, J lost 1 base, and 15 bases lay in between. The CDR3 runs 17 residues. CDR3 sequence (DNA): TGTGCCAGCAGTTTAGGTCTCAACAGGGCACGCACAGATACGCAGTATTTT. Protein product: CASSLGLNRARTDTQYF.

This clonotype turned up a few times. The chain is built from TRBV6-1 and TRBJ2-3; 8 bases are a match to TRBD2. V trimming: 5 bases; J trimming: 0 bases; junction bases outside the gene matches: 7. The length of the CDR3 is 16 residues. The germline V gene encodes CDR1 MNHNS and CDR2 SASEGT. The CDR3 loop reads CASSPFRGGSTDTQYF. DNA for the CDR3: TGTGCCAGCAGTCCTTTTCGGGGGGGGAGCACAGATACGCAGTATTTT.

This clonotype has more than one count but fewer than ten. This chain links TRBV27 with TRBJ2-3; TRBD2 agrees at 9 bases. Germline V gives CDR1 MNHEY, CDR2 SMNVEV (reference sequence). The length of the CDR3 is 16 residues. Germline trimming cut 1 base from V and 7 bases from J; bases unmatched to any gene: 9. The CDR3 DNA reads TGTGCCAGCAGTTTATGGCGGGAGGGCCGCGTTTATACGCAGTATTTT. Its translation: CASSLWREGRVYTQYF.

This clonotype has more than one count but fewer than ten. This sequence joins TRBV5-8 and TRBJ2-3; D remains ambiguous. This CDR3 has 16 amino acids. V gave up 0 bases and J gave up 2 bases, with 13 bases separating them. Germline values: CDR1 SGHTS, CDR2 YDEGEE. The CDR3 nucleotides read TGTGCCAGCAGCTTGGTTGCCAGGCATGACACAGATACGCAGTATTTT. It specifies CASSLVARHDTDTQYF.